A selection of T cell receptor beta chains follows, all from one sample in a study of blood T cell repertoires in COVID-19. Only in-frame clones appear in the TCRdb table, and some are missing; sequencing was by immunoSEQ multiplex PCR. There are 200,000 to 250,000 clones in the sample; about 84% occur only once, and roughly 4.3% lies in the top ten. The sequenced material came from PBMCs or T cells enriched from blood (not recorded which). These receptors all come from a man aged 25-45 years with acute COVID-19. The CDR3 runs from the conserved cysteine through the conserved F or W. A D gene is named only where the DNA matches it firmly. Clone size appears in some rows only: once, few, many, or a class for an expanded clone.

size,V,D,J,CDR3,DNA
once,TRBV30,.,TRBJ2-6,CAWSGLGATPLGSGANVLTF,TGTGCCTGGAGTGGTCTGGGGGCGACACCCCTGGGCTCTGGGGCCAACGTCCTGACTTTC
few,TRBV6-1,.,TRBJ2-7,CASSEAGHDYEQYF,TGTGCCAGCAGTGAAGCGGGCCATGACTACGAGCAGTACTTC
.,TRBV6-4,TRBD1,TRBJ1-2,CASSDSVSDRDGYTF,TGTGCCAGCAGTGACTCGGTCTCTGACAGGGATGGCTACACCTTC
.,TRBV15,.,TRBJ2-7,CATSRDQVITYEQYF,TGTGCCACCAGCAGAGATCAGGTGATAACCTACGAGCAGTACTTC
few,TRBV2,TRBD1,TRBJ1-6,CANKLPGQGSSPLHF,TGTGCCAACAAACTACCGGGACAGGGGAGTTCACCCCTCCACTTT
once,TRBV13,.,TRBJ1-1,CASRRGSTEAFF,TGTGCCAGCAGGCGAGGGAGCACTGAAGCTTTCTTT
.,TRBV12-3/TRBV12-4,.,TRBJ2-2,CASSLEGNGELFF,TGTGCCAGCAGTTTGGAGGGTAACGGGGAGCTGTTTTTT
.,TRBV23-1,TRBD1,TRBJ1-2,CASSWDRGGGYTF,TGCGCCAGCAGTTGGGACAGGGGAGGTGGCTACACCTTC
.,TRBV6-6,.,TRBJ1-2,CAAKGQGILHGYTF,TGTGCCGCCAAGGGGCAGGGGATCCTCCATGGCTACACCTTC
.,TRBV4-1,TRBD1,TRBJ1-4,CASSPGQTNNEKLFF,TGCGCCAGCAGCCCGGGACAGACAAACAATGAAAAACTGTTTTTT
.,TRBV29-1,TRBD1,TRBJ1-2,CSVTDRGHYGYTF,TGCAGCGTCACGGACAGGGGGCACTATGGCTACACCTTC
.,TRBV5-1,.,TRBJ2-1,CASSPDGQYNEQFF,TGCGCCAGCAGCCCGGATGGACAATACAATGAGCAGTTCTTC
.,TRBV28,.,TRBJ2-7,CASSPGYEQYF,TGTGCCAGCAGTCCAGGGTACGAGCAGTACTTC
.,TRBV6-5,TRBD1,TRBJ1-1,CASSSAPGQENTEAFF,TGTGCCAGCAGTTCCGCCCCGGGACAGGAGAACACTGAAGCTTTCTTT
.,TRBV28,.,TRBJ1-5,CASSLRGAGPQHF,TGTGCCAGCAGTTTGCGGGGCGCAGGGCCCCAGCATTTT
.,TRBV5-1,TRBD1,TRBJ2-7,CASSNGQGEYEQYF,TGCGCCAGCAGCAATGGACAGGGGGAGTACGAGCAGTACTTC
few,TRBV3-1/TRBV3-2,.,TRBJ1-1,CASSPSAGYTEAFF,TGTGCCAGCAGCCCCAGTGCGGGGTACACTGAAGCTTTCTTT
.,TRBV9,.,TRBJ1-1,CASSAHPGGEAFF,TGTGCCAGCAGCGCCCATCCGGGGGGTGAAGCTTTCTTT
.,TRBV28,TRBD1,TRBJ2-7,CASSFGLEGTGTYF,TGTGCCAGCAGTTTCGGACTCGAGGGGACAGGGACGTACTTC
.,TRBV24-1,.,TRBJ2-1,CATSGGYEQFF,TGTGCCACCAGTGGAGGCTATGAGCAGTTCTTC
.,TRBV5-6,TRBD1,TRBJ1-2,CASSLLWDRGPGYTF,TGTGCCAGCAGCTTACTTTGGGACAGGGGGCCTGGCTACACCTTC
.,TRBV7-9,.,TRBJ2-5,CASSLGQQVIRDSQETQYF,TGTGCCAGCAGCTTAGGTCAGCAGGTCATACGAGATTCTCAAGAGACCCAGTACTTC
.,TRBV18,TRBD1,TRBJ1-2,CASSPGTDNYGYTF,TGTGCCAGCTCCCCGGGGACAGACAACTATGGCTACACCTTC
.,TRBV7-2,TRBD1,TRBJ2-7,CASSLTGTGIYEQYF,TGTGCCAGCAGCTTAACGGGGACAGGGATCTACGAGCAGTACTTC
.,TRBV4-1,TRBD2,TRBJ2-2,CASSPLAGGVPGELFF,TGCGCCAGCAGCCCTCTAGCGGGGGGTGTCCCCGGGGAGCTGTTTTTT
.,TRBV3-1/TRBV3-2,TRBD1,TRBJ1-5,CASSQDWGTGQPQHF,TGTGCCAGCAGCCAAGATTGGGGGACAGGGCAGCCCCAGCATTTT
.,TRBV14,TRBD1,TRBJ2-1,CASSPSGTANYNEQFF,TGTGCCAGCAGCCCTTCCGGGACAGCAAACTACAATGAGCAGTTCTTC
few,TRBV5-1,.,TRBJ1-2,CASSLDRIGYGYTF,TGCGCCAGCAGCCTCGACAGAATTGGCTATGGCTACACCTTC
.,TRBV5-4,TRBD1,TRBJ2-5,CASSPGQGRQETQYF,TGTGCCAGCAGCCCGGGACAGGGTCGCCAAGAGACCCAGTACTTC
.,TRBV6-5,.,TRBJ2-1,CASSLYNEQFF,TGTGCCAGCAGTTTATACAATGAGCAGTTCTTC
.,TRBV19,.,TRBJ2-3,CASSMWFQGTDTQYF,TGTGCCAGTAGTATGTGGTTCCAGGGGACAGATACGCAGTATTTT
.,TRBV19,TRBD1,TRBJ2-7,CATWDSYEQYF,TGTGCCACTTGGGACAGCTACGAGCAGTACTTC
once,TRBV18,.,TRBJ2-5,CASSPGQETQYF,TGTGCCAGCTCGCCCGGGCAAGAGACCCAGTACTTC
.,TRBV9,.,TRBJ2-7,CASSVGLGDEQYF,TGTGCCAGCAGCGTAGGGCTAGGTGACGAGCAGTACTTC
.,TRBV5-1,TRBD1,TRBJ1-5,CASSLDSGQGAPAQHF,TGCGCCAGCAGCTTGGACTCGGGACAGGGGGCGCCTGCCCAGCATTTT
few,TRBV10-3,TRBD1,TRBJ2-2,CAISTGTGFGELFF,TGTGCCATCAGCACCGGGACAGGGTTCGGGGAGCTGTTTTTT
.,TRBV2,.,TRBJ1-4,CASSASDSRNEKLFF,TGTGCCAGCAGTGCCTCGGACAGTAGAAATGAAAAACTGTTTTTT
.,TRBV5-1,TRBD2,TRBJ2-3,CASSFLAVDTQYF,TGCGCCAGCAGCTTCCTAGCGGTAGATACGCAGTATTTT
.,TRBV10-3,TRBD2,TRBJ2-5,CAIKASGGDQETQYF,TGTGCCATCAAGGCTAGCGGGGGGGATCAAGAGACCCAGTACTTC
.,TRBV5-1,TRBD2,TRBJ2-2,CANSLVASGAPGELFF,TGCGCCAACAGCTTGGTGGCTAGCGGGGCCCCTGGGGAGCTGTTTTTT
.,TRBV9,TRBD2,TRBJ2-3,CASSVSLAGSGTDTQYF,TGTGCCAGCAGCGTGTCCCTAGCGGGCTCTGGCACAGATACGCAGTATTTT
.,TRBV28,.,TRBJ1-1,CASSLTRRDTEAFF,TGTGCCAGCAGTTTAACACGGCGGGACACTGAAGCTTTCTTT
once,TRBV29-1,.,TRBJ1-5,CSVESRDGFHF,TGCAGCGTTGAATCGCGGGACGGATTTCATTTT
.,TRBV5-4,TRBD1,TRBJ2-3,CASIQGPHTDTQYF,TGTGCCAGTATACAGGGGCCTCACACAGATACGCAGTATTTT
.,TRBV6-4,TRBD1,TRBJ2-3,CASSRGQGGTDTQYF,TGTGCCAGCAGCCGAGGACAGGGAGGCACAGATACGCAGTATTTT
.,TRBV5-1,.,TRBJ1-1,CASSLAGVTEAFF,TGCGCCAGCAGCTTGGCAGGGGTCACTGAAGCTTTCTTT
.,TRBV12-3/TRBV12-4,TRBD1,TRBJ1-2,CASSLQGAGGYTF,TGTGCCAGCAGTTTACAGGGGGCTGGTGGCTACACCTTC
.,TRBV6-1,.,TRBJ2-3,CASSEGQGSTDTQYF,TGTGCCAGCAGTGAAGGGCAGGGGAGCACAGATACGCAGTATTTT
.,TRBV7-9,.,TRBJ2-1,CASPGGWVNEQFF,TGTGCCAGCCCCGGGGGATGGGTTAATGAGCAGTTCTTC
.,TRBV7-9,.,TRBJ1-2,CASSAYRAVGYTF,TGTGCCAGCAGCGCGTACAGGGCGGTTGGCTACACCTTC
.,TRBV6-2/TRBV6-3,TRBD2,TRBJ2-5,CASSYGAGGRETQYF,TGTGCCAGCAGTTACGGAGCGGGGGGGCGAGAGACCCAGTACTTC
.,TRBV27,TRBD1,TRBJ2-2,CASSADRGPSGELFF,TGTGCCAGCAGTGCGGACAGGGGGCCGAGCGGGGAGCTGTTTTTT
once,TRBV9,.,TRBJ1-2,CASSVGDVNYGYTF,TGTGCCAGCAGCGTAGGAGATGTAAACTATGGCTACACCTTC
.,TRBV19,TRBD1,TRBJ2-7,CASSRIGTGGYEQYF,TGTGCCAGTAGTCGAATCGGGACAGGGGGGTACGAGCAGTACTTC
.,TRBV27,.,TRBJ1-2,CASSYGGSMYGYTF,TGTGCCAGCAGTTACGGGGGGAGCATGTATGGCTACACCTTC
.,TRBV27,.,TRBJ1-1,CASRALGAAEAFF,TGTGCCAGCAGGGCCTTGGGGGCGGCTGAAGCTTTCTTT
.,TRBV27,.,TRBJ2-7,CASSRGTGPSYEQYF,TGTGCCAGCAGTAGGGGAACAGGTCCATCCTACGAGCAGTACTTC
.,TRBV5-1,.,TRBJ1-1,CASSSSRPAEAFF,TGCGCCAGCAGCTCCTCCCGTCCAGCTGAAGCTTTCTTT
.,TRBV7-6,.,TRBJ1-4,CASSRLTGNFATNEKLFF,TGTGCCAGCAGCCGCTTAACAGGGAACTTTGCAACTAATGAAAAACTGTTTTTT
.,TRBV10-3,.,TRBJ1-6,CAISESAGRNSPLHF,TGTGCCATCAGTGAGTCGGCAGGGCGGAATTCACCCCTCCACTTT